Following are 15 T cell receptor beta chains from one sample sequenced in a study of blood T cell repertoires in COVID-19. Some clones are missing from TCRdb's copy, which holds only in-frame ones; the method was immunoSEQ multiplex PCR. The data contain about 150,000 clones, over 80% of them singletons. The sample taken for sequencing was peripheral blood. These receptors were taken from a man in his fifties who had recovered from COVID-19.

V usage is TRBV15 and J usage is TRBJ2-1; 7 bases align to TRBD2. In germline, CDR1 is LNHNV, CDR2 YYDKDF (reference sequence). There are 16 residues in the CDR3. After removal of 1 base from V and 2 bases from J, the junction contained 5 bases not matched to a gene. The CDR3 region is CATSRASGPPYNEQFF. The CDR3 region has the DNA TGTGCCACCAGCAGAGCTAGCGGACCTCCCTACAATGAGCAGTTCTTC.

This chain joins TRBV9 and TRBJ1-1; a possible D gene is TRBD1 (6 bases). The CDR3 contains 14 residues. In germline, CDR1 is SGDLS, CDR2 YYNGEE. V lost 0 bases, J lost 7 bases, and 13 bases lay in between. This CDR3 reads CASSVDPATGEAFF. In nucleotides, the CDR3 is TGTGCCAGCAGCGTAGACCCTGCGACAGGTGAAGCTTTCTTT.

The chain employs TRBV2 and TRBJ2-7, with 7 bases aligning to TRBD1. This CDR3 spans 14 amino acids. The V and J ends lost 7 bases and 1 base, in that order; junction bases with no gene match: 7. Germline CDR1 and CDR2: SNHLY and FYNNEI. The CDR3 DNA reads as TGTGCCAGCAAGACAGACAGGGCATCCTACGAGCAGTACTTC. This sequence encodes CASKTDRASYEQYF.

The chain is built from TRBV7-3 and TRBJ1-2, with a possible D match to TRBD1 (6 bases). V shed 5 bases and J shed 11 bases, with 21 bases lying between them. Germline loops: CDR1 SGHTA, CDR2 FQGTGA. CDR3 length: 14 residues. The CDR3 region has the DNA TGTGCCAGCAGCCCTAAAGGCGGGGGCCCAGGGTACACCTTC. As protein: CASSPKGGGPGYTF.

The J gene is TRBJ1-1, the V gene TRBV19, with D hard to call. This CDR3 is built from 13 residues. Germline CDR1 is LNHDA and CDR2 is SQIVND (reference sequence). Trimming cost V 4 bases and J 5 bases, with 11 bases left between them. The CDR3 sequence: CASSTSLRTEAFF. CDR3 sequence (DNA): TGTGCCAGTAGTACCTCCCTCCGGACTGAAGCTTTCTTT.

CDR3 amino acids: CASSGGGGTDTQYF. The CDR3 DNA is TGTGCCAGCAGTGGGGGGGGCGGCACAGATACGCAGTATTTT. The chain links TRBV27 to TRBJ2-3, with D possibly matching TRBD2 (7 bases). This CDR3 is built from 14 residues. Trimming removed 5 bases from V and 1 base from J, with 10 bases in between. Germline V lookup: CDR1 MNHEY, CDR2 SMNVEV (reference sequence).

The chain employs TRBV5-1 and TRBJ2-7; 8 bases align to TRBD1. There are 13 residues in the CDR3. Germline values: CDR1 SGHRS, CDR2 YFSETQ. The junction had 2 bases not matched to a gene; V was cut back by 3 bases and J by 3 bases. CDR3 in amino acids: CASSSTGGYEQYF. CDR3 nucleotide sequence: TGCGCCAGCAGCTCTACAGGGGGCTACGAGCAGTACTTC. Full variable domain (remainder filled in from reference TRBV5-1 and TRBJ2-7): KAGVTQTPRYLIKTRGQQVTLSCSPISGHRSVSWYQQTPGQGLQFLFEYFSETQRNKGNFPGRFSGRQFSNSRSEMNVSTLELGDSALYLCASSSTGGYEQYFGPGTRLTVT.

The chain combines TRBV19 with TRBJ2-1; 14 bases are a match to TRBD2. V trimming: 4 bases; J trimming: 6 bases; junction bases outside the gene matches: 2. Germline CDR1 is LNHDA and CDR2 is SQIVND (reference sequence). The CDR3 extends over 15 amino acids. This CDR3 reads CASSTTSGGANEQFF. The CDR3, as DNA: TGTGCCAGTAGTACGACTAGCGGGGGGGCCAATGAGCAGTTCTTC.

The genes are TRBV6-5 and TRBJ2-1; TRBD2 aligns across 12 bases. CDR1 and CDR2 from the germline V gene are MNHEY and SVGAGI. Unmatched junction bases numbered 9, after V lost 4 bases and J lost 8 bases. The CDR3 covers 16 residues. CDR3 loop: CASSFPTSGGRDEQFF. CDR3 nucleotides: TGTGCCAGCAGTTTCCCAACTAGCGGGGGGCGGGATGAGCAGTTCTTC.

This chain uses TRBV11-3 with TRBJ2-7; no clear D gene. The CDR3 loop spans 11 amino acids. V was cut by 5 bases and J by 4 bases, with 6 bases left in between. Germline V lookup: CDR1 SGHNT, CDR2 YENEEA. The CDR3 spells CASSSRYEQYF. DNA for the CDR3: TGTGCCAGCAGCAGCCGGTACGAGCAGTACTTC.

The V gene is TRBV27, the J gene TRBJ2-7; D might be TRBD1 (5 bases). Looked up from germline, CDR1 is MNHEY and CDR2 is SMNVEV (reference sequence). Trimming cost V 0 bases and J 2 bases, with 14 bases left between them. The CDR3 totals 16 residues. The CDR3 is CASSLSLGHLTYEQYF. The CDR3 DNA reads TGTGCCAGCAGTTTATCGCTTGGACACTTAACCTACGAGCAGTACTTC.

The rearrangement links TRBV12-3 or TRBV12-4 to TRBJ2-3, with no clear D. The CDR3 loop spans 11 amino acids. Trimming pared 11 bases from V and 3 bases from J, leaving 9 bases between. CDR3 DNA: TGTGCCGGCCCTAGAACAGATACGCAGTATTTT. Protein product: CAGPRTDTQYF.

This clone appeared a single time. V gene TRBV19 combines with J gene TRBJ1-5; D unclear. V lost 5 bases and J 7 bases, leaving 12 bases between the germline ends. CDR1 is LNHDA, CDR2 SQIVND, per germline (reference sequence). This CDR3 contains 13 residues. Here the CDR3 DNA reads TGTGCCAGTAGTGGACTCTCGCCCCAGCCCCAGCATTTT. Its translation: CASSGLSPQPQHF.

The chain is built from TRBV6-5 and TRBJ2-1; 10 nucleotides align to TRBD2. The germline CDR1 and CDR2 sequences are MNHEY and SVGAGI. The trim removed 8 bases at V and 5 bases at J, leaving 3 bases unmatched. The CDR3 has 13 amino acids. This chain's CDR3 is CASRLAGDNEQFF. CDR3 nucleotide sequence: TGTGCCAGCCGTCTAGCGGGGGACAATGAGCAGTTCTTC.

The chain is built from TRBV7-8 and TRBJ2-1; TRBD2 matches 9 bases. The V gene end was trimmed by 1 base and the J gene end by 4 bases; junction bases not matched to a gene: 2. The CDR3 covers 15 residues. CDR1 and CDR2 from the germline V gene are SGHVS and FQNEAQ. The CDR3 spells CASSLGSGGYNEQFF. The CDR3 bases are TGTGCCAGCAGCTTAGGTAGCGGGGGTTACAATGAGCAGTTCTTC.